Listed below are T cell receptor beta chains from one sample, sequenced in a study of blood T cell repertoires in COVID-19. Produced via immunoSEQ multiplex PCR; TCRdb's table is partial and in-frame only. This sample has a few hundred thousand clones, with 85% found just once. The sample was peripheral blood. The receptors derive from a woman aged 18-35 years with acute or convalescent COVID-19. The conserved cysteine and the conserved F or W are not part of the CDR3 here. The size of a clone is reported for some rows only, either as once, few or many, or as a class for expanded clones.

J: TRBJ2-7; size: .; V: TRBV28; length: 11; CDR3: ASSPGQSYEQY
J: TRBJ1-2; size: once; V: TRBV11-3; length: 12; CDR3: ASSLDLDCYGYT
J: TRBJ2-1; size: .; V: TRBV4-1; length: 14; CDR3: ASSQEAGPEENEQF
J: TRBJ2-2; size: .; V: TRBV4-1; length: 12; CDR3: ASSQDRAAGELF
J: TRBJ1-6; size: .; V: TRBV4-2; length: 14; CDR3: ASSQGLIEENSPLH
J: TRBJ2-2; size: .; V: TRBV27; length: 15; CDR3: ASSPSDRGPNTGELF
J: TRBJ2-7; size: once; V: TRBV19; length: 13; CDR3: ASSIEAHGSYEQY
J: TRBJ2-3; size: .; V: TRBV12-3/TRBV12-4; length: 10; CDR3: ASSSGSDTQY
J: TRBJ2-1; size: few; V: TRBV4-1; length: 15; CDR3: ASSQGAGTSGRNEQF
J: TRBJ1-2; size: .; V: TRBV6-1; length: 9; CDR3: ASTEYRGYT
J: TRBJ2-7; size: .; V: TRBV18; length: 14; CDR3: ASSLTRDTASYEQY
J: TRBJ1-1; size: .; V: TRBV6-5; length: 10; CDR3: ASRRRGTEAF
J: TRBJ1-1; size: .; V: TRBV28; length: 15; CDR3: ASSWGTGDLRNTEAF
J: TRBJ2-7; size: once; V: TRBV9; length: 13; CDR3: ASSPALQGGYEQY
J: TRBJ1-5; size: .; V: TRBV27; length: 13; CDR3: ASSLSSGGNQPQH
J: TRBJ2-7; size: .; V: TRBV7-2; length: 12; CDR3: ASSLSERGAGQY
J: TRBJ2-5; size: .; V: TRBV30; length: 14; CDR3: AWSVLRGKKKETQY
J: TRBJ1-3; size: .; V: TRBV6-5; length: 13; CDR3: ASRRTGGSGNTIY
J: TRBJ2-3; size: few; V: TRBV5-1; length: 15; CDR3: ASSPTATSGGADTQY
J: TRBJ2-7; size: .; V: TRBV2; length: 12; CDR3: ASRGHLSSYEQY
J: TRBJ2-2; size: .; V: TRBV24-1; length: 12; CDR3: ATSVRENTGELF
J: TRBJ2-1; size: .; V: TRBV7-3; length: 13; CDR3: ASSSGRGGSSEQF
J: TRBJ2-2; size: .; V: TRBV7-6; length: 14; CDR3: ASSLESRSGTGELF
J: TRBJ2-6; size: once; V: TRBV4-1; length: 16; CDR3: ASSQEGGSASGANVLT
J: TRBJ2-7; size: .; V: TRBV28; length: 11; CDR3: ANSRQGTYEQY
J: TRBJ1-1; size: .; V: TRBV9; length: 14; CDR3: ASSVGGIRRDTEAF
J: TRBJ1-6; size: few; V: TRBV2; length: 12; CDR3: ASGDSFYNSPLH
J: TRBJ2-2; size: .; V: TRBV9; length: 15; CDR3: ASSVAQGANPTGELF
J: TRBJ1-3; size: .; V: TRBV30; length: 13; CDR3: AWSGQRLSGNTIY
J: TRBJ2-1; size: .; V: TRBV7-2; length: 9; CDR3: ASSFTDEQF
J: TRBJ1-4; size: .; V: TRBV6-5; length: 13; CDR3: ASSYSSRGYEKLF
J: TRBJ1-5; size: .; V: TRBV28; length: 12; CDR3: ASTQPGGNQPQH
J: TRBJ1-1; size: .; V: TRBV6-6; length: 12; CDR3: ASSYSFVDTEAF
J: TRBJ1-2; size: once; V: TRBV19; length: 11; CDR3: ASSIRQDYGYT
J: TRBJ2-5; size: .; V: TRBV20-1; length: 10; CDR3: SATDRAETQY
J: TRBJ2-7; size: few; V: TRBV2; length: 10; CDR3: ASLVSGYEQY
J: TRBJ2-5; size: .; V: TRBV28; length: 12; CDR3: ASRQHRVKETQY
J: TRBJ1-1; size: .; V: TRBV7-3; length: 12; CDR3: ASSLLGGGTEAF
J: TRBJ2-2; size: .; V: TRBV5-1; length: 15; CDR3: ASSFTSGGAHTGELF
J: TRBJ1-4; size: .; V: TRBV2; length: 13; CDR3: ASSPEGDTNEKLF
J: TRBJ1-2; size: .; V: TRBV7-2; length: 14; CDR3: ASSQLKVGGTSGYT
J: TRBJ2-1; size: .; V: TRBV5-5; length: 14; CDR3: ASSLFSRGGGNEQF
J: TRBJ1-4; size: .; V: TRBV5-6; length: 12; CDR3: ASSRTGSNEKLF
J: TRBJ1-1; size: few; V: TRBV5-6; length: 13; CDR3: ASSTPGTKNTEAF
J: TRBJ2-3; size: .; V: TRBV5-1; length: 16; CDR3: ASSPWTSGGPLTDTQY
J: TRBJ1-6; size: few; V: TRBV6-5; length: 13; CDR3: ASSYLGTGRRALH